This T cell receptor beta chain was sequenced in a study of blood T cell repertoires in COVID-19. Overall study: In each case, the material was cDNA or gDNA derived from T cells, B-cell-depleted T cells, or PBMCs.

Germline V lookup: CDR1 ENHRY, CDR2 SYGVKD. This CDR3 spans 13 amino acids. V was trimmed by 4 bases and J by 5 bases, leaving 8 bases between them. This clone has only a few counts. Authors' data handling: Estimation of nucleated cell counts relied on the amplification of reference gene primers. TCRdb keeps only in-frame clones here, not all; method: immunoSEQ multiplex PCR. V, J and clone size were drawn from that table, and D and trimming were deduced from the DNA. The sample lists 150,000 to 200,000 clones; around 80% were seen once. The rearrangement uses TRBV10-3 and TRBJ2-2, with D possibly TRBD1 on 6 matching bases. This receptor was identified in an elderly woman with acute or convalescent COVID-19. The sequenced sample was peripheral blood. CDR3 amino acids: CAISVTGTGELFF. CDR3 bases: TGTGCCATCAGTGTGACAGGAACCGGGGAGCTGTTTTTT.